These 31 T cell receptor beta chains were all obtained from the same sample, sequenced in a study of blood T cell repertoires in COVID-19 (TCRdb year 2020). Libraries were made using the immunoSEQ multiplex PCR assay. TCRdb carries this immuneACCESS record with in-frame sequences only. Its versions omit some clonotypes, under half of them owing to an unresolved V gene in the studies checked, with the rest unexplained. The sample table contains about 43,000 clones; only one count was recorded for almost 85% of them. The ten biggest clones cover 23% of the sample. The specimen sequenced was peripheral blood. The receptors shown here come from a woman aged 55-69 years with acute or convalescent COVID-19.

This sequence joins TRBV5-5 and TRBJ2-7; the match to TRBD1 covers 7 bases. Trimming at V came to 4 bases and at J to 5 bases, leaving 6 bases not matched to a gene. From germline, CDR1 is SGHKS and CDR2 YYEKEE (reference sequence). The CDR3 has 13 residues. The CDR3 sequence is CASSQTGIHEQYF. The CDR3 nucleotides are TGTGCCAGCAGCCAGACAGGGATTCACGAGCAGTACTTC.

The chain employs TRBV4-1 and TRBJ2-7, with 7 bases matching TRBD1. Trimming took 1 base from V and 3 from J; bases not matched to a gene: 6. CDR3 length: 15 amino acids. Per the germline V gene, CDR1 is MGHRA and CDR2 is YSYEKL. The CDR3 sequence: CASSQVYRGGYEQYF. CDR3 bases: TGCGCCAGCAGCCAAGTTTACAGGGGTGGCTACGAGCAGTACTTC.

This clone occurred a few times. The CDR3 nucleotides are TGTGCCAGCAGCCTCATGGGGGCACAGAACACCGGGGAGCTGTTTTTT. This encodes CASSLMGAQNTGELFF. This rearrangement joins TRBV3-1 (or the pseudogene TRBV3-2) to TRBJ2-2; D perhaps matches TRBD1 (6 bases). The V end lost 4 bases, the J end lost 1 base, and 13 bases lay between the germline ends. CDR1 and CDR2 (germline): LGHDT, YNNKEL (reference sequence). The CDR3 has 16 amino acids.

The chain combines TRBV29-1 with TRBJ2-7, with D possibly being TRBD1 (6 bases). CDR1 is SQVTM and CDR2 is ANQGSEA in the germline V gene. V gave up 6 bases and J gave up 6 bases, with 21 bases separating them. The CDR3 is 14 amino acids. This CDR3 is CSVAHPQGWGEQYF. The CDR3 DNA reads TGCAGCGTGGCCCACCCACAGGGTTGGGGCGAGCAGTACTTC.

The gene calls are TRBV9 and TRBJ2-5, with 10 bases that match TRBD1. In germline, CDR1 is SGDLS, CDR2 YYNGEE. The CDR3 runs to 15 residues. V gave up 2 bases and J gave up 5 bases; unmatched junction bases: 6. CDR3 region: CASSVGTGAPETQYF. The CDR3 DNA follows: TGTGCCAGCAGCGTTGGGACAGGGGCCCCTGAGACCCAGTACTTC.

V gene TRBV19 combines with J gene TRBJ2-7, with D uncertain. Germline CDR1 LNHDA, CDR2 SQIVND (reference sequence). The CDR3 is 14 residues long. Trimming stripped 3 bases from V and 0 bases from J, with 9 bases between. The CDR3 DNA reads TGTGCCAGTAGTATCTCGTACAACTCCTACGAGCAGTACTTC. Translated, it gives CASSISYNSYEQYF.

CDR3 amino acids: CATSDRDTTYYEQYF. CDR3 DNA sequence: TGTGCCACCAGTGACAGGGACACAACTTACTACGAGCAGTACTTC. The chain combines TRBV24-1 with TRBJ2-7, with D perhaps TRBD1 (6 bases). Germline CDR1 is KGHDR and CDR2 is SFDVKD. V was pared by 4 bases and J by 3 bases, with 15 bases between. The CDR3 is made up of 15 amino acids.

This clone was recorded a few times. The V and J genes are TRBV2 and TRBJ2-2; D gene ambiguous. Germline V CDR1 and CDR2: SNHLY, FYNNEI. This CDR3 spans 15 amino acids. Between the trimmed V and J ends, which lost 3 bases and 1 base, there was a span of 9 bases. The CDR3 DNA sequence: TGTGCCAGCAGTGAGGATAGCCAGAACACCGGGGAGCTGTTTTTT. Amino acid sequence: CASSEDSQNTGELFF.

In nucleotides, the CDR3 is TGTGCCAGTAGTGCTCAGGGTGCTGAAGCTTTCTTT. Residues: CASSAQGAEAFF. The rearrangement uses TRBV19 and TRBJ1-1; a weak D match, TRBD1 (5 bases). The length of the CDR3 is 12 residues. Germline loops: CDR1 LNHDA, CDR2 SQIVND (reference sequence). V dropped 5 bases and J dropped 6 bases, with 10 bases sitting between them.

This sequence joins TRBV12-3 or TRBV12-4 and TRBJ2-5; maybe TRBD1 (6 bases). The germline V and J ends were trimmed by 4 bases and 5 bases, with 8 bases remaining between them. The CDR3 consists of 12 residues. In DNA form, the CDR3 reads TGTGCCAGCAGTTGGGGGCAGGAGACCCAGTACTTC. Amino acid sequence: CASSWGQETQYF.

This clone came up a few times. The CDR3, as DNA: TGTGCCAGCAGCTTAGGACGTATCGGGACCGGGGAGCTGTTTTTT. Its translation: CASSLGRIGTGELFF. The J gene is TRBJ2-2, the V gene TRBV7-2; no reliable D call. Deletions cut 1 base from V and 5 bases from J, with 11 bases between. Per germline, CDR1 SGHTA and CDR2 FQGNSA. This CDR3 comprises 15 residues.

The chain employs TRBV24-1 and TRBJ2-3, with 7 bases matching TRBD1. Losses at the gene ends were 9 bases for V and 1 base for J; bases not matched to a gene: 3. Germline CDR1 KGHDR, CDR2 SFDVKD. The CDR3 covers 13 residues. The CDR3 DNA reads TGTGCCACCGGACAGGCTGGCACAGATACGCAGTATTTT. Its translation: CATGQAGTDTQYF.

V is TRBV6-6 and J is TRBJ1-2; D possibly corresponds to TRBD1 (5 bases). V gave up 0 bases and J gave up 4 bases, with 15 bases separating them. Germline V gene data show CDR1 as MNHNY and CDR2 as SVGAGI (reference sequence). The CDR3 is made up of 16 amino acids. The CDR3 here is CASSYSEGLGPYGYTF. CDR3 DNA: TGTGCCAGCAGTTACTCGGAAGGTCTGGGGCCCTATGGCTACACCTTC.

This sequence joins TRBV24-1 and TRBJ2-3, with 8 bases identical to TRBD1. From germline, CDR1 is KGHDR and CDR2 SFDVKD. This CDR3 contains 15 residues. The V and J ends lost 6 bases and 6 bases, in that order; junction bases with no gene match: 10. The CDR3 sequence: CATSTGAGGGDTQYF. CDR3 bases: TGTGCCACCAGTACCGGGGCAGGGGGCGGGGATACGCAGTATTTT.

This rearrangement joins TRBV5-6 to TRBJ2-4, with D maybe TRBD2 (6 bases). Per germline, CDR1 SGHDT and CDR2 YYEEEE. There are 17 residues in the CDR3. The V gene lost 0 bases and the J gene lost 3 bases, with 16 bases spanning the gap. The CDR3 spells CASSLAMAWRDKNIQYF. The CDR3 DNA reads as TGTGCCAGCAGCTTGGCCATGGCATGGAGGGACAAAAACATTCAGTACTTC.

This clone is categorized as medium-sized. The chain's CDR3 is CSVRRNTEAFF. The DNA of the CDR3 is TGCAGCGTTCGTCGGAACACTGAAGCTTTCTTT. V is TRBV29-1 and J is TRBJ1-1; D unresolved. CDR3 size: 11 residues. Trimming took 5 bases from V and 1 from J, leaving 5 bases between them. Germline-derived CDR1 and CDR2 are SQVTM and ANQGSEA.

The CDR3 loop is CASSPRGSRDYEQYF. CDR3 DNA sequence: TGTGCCAGCAGTCCCCGAGGTAGCAGGGACTACGAGCAGTACTTC. The genes are TRBV11-1 and TRBJ2-7; the D gene is possibly TRBD1 (5 bases). The CDR3 length is 15 residues. Trimming took off 6 bases at V and 3 bases at J, with 18 bases between the two ends. Germline loops: CDR1 SGHAT, CDR2 FQDESV (reference sequence).

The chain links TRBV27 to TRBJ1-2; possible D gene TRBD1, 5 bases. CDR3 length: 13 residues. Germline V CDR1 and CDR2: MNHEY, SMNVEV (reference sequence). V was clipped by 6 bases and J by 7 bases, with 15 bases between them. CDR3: CASRPLAGGGYTF. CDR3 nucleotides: TGTGCCAGCAGACCACTTGCGGGGGGTGGCTACACCTTC.

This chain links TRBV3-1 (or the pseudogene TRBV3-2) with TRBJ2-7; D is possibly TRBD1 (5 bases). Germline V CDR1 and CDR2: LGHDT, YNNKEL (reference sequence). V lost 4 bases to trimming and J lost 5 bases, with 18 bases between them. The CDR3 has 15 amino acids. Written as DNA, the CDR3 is TGTGCCAGCAGCCCTACCGCGGCAGGGAAGGACGAGCAGTACTTC. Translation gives CASSPTAAGKDEQYF.

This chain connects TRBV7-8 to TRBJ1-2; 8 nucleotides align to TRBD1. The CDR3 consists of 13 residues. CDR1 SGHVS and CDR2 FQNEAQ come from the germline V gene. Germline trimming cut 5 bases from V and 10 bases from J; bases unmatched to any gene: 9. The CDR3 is CASSPGQVGTYTF. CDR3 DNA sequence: TGTGCCAGCAGCCCGGGACAGGTGGGCACCTACACCTTC.

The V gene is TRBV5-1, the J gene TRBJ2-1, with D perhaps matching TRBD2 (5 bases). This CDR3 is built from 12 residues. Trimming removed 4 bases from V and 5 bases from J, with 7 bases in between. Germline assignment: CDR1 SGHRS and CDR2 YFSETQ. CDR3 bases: TGCGCCAGCAGCGACGGGAACAATGAGCAGTTCTTC. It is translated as CASSDGNNEQFF. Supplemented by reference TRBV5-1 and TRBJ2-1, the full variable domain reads KAGVTQTPRYLIKTRGQQVTLSCSPISGHRSVSWYQQTPGQGLQFLFEYFSETQRNKGNFPGRFSGRQFSNSRSEMNVSTLELGDSALYLCASSDGNNEQFFGPGTRLTVL.

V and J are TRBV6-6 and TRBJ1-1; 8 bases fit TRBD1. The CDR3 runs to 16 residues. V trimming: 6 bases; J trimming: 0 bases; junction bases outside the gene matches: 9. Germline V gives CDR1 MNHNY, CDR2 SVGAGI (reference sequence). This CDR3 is CASRGDRGRMNTEAFF. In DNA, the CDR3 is TGTGCCAGCAGGGGCGACAGGGGTCGGATGAACACTGAAGCTTTCTTT.

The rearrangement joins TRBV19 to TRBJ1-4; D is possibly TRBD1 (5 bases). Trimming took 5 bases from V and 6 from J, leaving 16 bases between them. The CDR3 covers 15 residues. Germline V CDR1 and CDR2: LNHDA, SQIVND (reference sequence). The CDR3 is CASSVPTVGDEKLFF. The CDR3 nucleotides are TGTGCCAGTAGTGTGCCGACAGTAGGGGATGAAAAACTGTTTTTT.

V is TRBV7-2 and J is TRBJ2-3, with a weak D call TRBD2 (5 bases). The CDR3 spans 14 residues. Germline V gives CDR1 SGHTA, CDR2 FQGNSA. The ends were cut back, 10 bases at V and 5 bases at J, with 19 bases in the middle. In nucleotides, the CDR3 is TGTGCCACCCTACCGGCGGGTTCTGGAGATACGCAGTATTTT. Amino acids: CATLPAGSGDTQYF.

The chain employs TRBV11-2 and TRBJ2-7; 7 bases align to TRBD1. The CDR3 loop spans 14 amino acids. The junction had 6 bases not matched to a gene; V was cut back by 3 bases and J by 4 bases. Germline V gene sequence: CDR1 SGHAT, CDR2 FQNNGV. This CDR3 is CASSLRQGSYEQYF. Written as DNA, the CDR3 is TGTGCCAGCAGCTTGAGACAGGGAAGTTACGAGCAGTACTTC.

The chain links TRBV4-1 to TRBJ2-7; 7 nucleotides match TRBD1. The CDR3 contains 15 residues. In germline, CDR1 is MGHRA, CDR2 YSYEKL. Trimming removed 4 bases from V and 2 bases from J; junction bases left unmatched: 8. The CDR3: CASSLASTGPYEQYF. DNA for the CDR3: TGCGCCAGCAGCCTCGCTTCGACAGGGCCCTACGAGCAGTACTTC.

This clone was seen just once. The CDR3 spells CASSYSRADEAFF. The DNA of the CDR3 is TGTGCCAGCAGTTACTCGAGGGCCGATGAAGCTTTCTTT. This sequence joins TRBV6-2 or TRBV6-3 and TRBJ1-1; no firm D call. Germline lookup yields CDR1 MNHEY and CDR2 SVGEGT. The V gene lost 0 bases and the J gene lost 7 bases, with 9 bases spanning the gap. This CDR3 comprises 13 residues.

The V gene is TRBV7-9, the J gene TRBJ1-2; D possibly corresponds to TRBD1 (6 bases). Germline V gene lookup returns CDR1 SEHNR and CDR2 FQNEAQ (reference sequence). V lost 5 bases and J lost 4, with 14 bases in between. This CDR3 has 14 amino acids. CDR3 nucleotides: TGTGCCAGCAGCGAAAGGACAGTCCCCTATGGCTACACCTTC. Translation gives CASSERTVPYGYTF.

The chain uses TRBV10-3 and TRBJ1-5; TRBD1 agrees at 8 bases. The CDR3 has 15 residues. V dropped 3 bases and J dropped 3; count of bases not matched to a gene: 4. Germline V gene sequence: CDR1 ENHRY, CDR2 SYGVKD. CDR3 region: CAISDNRGDNQPQHF. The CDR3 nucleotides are TGTGCCATCAGTGATAACAGGGGGGACAATCAGCCCCAGCATTTT.

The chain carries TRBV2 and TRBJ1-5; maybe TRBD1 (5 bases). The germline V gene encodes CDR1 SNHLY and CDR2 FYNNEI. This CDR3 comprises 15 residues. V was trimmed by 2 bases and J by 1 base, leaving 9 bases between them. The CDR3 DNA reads TGTGCCAGCAGTGAATCAGGGTCGAGCAATCAGCCCCAGCATTTT. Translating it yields CASSESGSSNQPQHF.

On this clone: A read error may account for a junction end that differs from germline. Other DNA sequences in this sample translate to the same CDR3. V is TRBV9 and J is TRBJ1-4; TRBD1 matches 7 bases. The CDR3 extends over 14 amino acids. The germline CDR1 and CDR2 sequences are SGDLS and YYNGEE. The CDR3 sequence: CASSATGSNEKLFF. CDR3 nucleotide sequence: TGTGCCAGCAGCGCGACAGGGAGTAATGAAAAGCTGTTTTTT.